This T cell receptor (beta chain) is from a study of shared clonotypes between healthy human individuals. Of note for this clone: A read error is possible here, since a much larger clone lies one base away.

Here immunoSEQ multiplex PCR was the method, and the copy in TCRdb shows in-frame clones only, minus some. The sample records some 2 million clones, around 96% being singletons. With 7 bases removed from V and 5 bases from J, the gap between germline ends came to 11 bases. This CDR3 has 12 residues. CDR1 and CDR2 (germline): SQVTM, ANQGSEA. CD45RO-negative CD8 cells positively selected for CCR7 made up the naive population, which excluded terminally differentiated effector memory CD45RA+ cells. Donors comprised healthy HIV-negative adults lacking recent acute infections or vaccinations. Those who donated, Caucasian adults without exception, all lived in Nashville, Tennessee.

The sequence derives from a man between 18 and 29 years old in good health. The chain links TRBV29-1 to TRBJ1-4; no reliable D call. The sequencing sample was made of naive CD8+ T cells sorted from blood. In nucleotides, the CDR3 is TGCAGCGGACTGGTTTCAAATGAAAAACTGTTTTTT. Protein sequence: CSGLVSNEKLFF.